The present T cell receptor beta chain was sequenced within a study of shared clonotypes between healthy human individuals. Study conclusions and caveats: Represented genetic and exposure-history diversity was restricted by having few donors. A handful of donors shared 4.5% to 6.5% of their naive CD4 clonotypes.

Samples underwent the assay at deep level. Per sorted-subset replicate PCR, input was about 180 ng DNA, representing tens of thousands of T cell genomes. TCRdb's table, derived via immunoSEQ multiplex PCR, lists solely in-frame clones and lacks some. The table shows 1.4 million or so clones, with roughly 98.5% occurring only once. Of note for this clone: Its antigen is not identified.

The CDR3 contains 16 residues. Germline loops: CDR1 SGDLS, CDR2 YYNGEE. V gave up 0 bases and J gave up 4 bases, with 16 bases separating them. Sequencing was done on a sample of naive CD4+ T cells sorted from blood. Documented subset: CD45RA+ positively selected. V usage is TRBV9 and J usage is TRBJ1-1, with a tentative D call TRBD1 (5 bases). The receptor was isolated from a man aged 25-40 years in good health. CDR3 coding DNA: TGTGCCAGCAGCGTAGTCCAGGGCGGGTACGGCACTGAAGCTTTCTTT. Its protein product is CASSVVQGGYGTEAFF.